The rows below give T cell receptor beta chains drawn from one sample of a study of T-cell memory formation after mild COVID-19. Each CDR3 protein gets one entry after TCRdb re-called the 5' RACE reads with MiXCR. Of approximately 410,000 distinct CDR3 sequences in the sample, around 22% were seen once. Sequencing input: PBMCs or a T cell subset sorted from them (not recorded which). The receptors were sampled from an adult woman who had mild COVID-19 (a few samples of this study predate the infection). Cell type and time point are not known. Each CDR3 is given with its conserved first and last residue. Fields, in order: V gene, CDR3 protein.

>TRBV4-1
CASSQDPSDEKLFF
>TRBV5-1
CASSLVRESEQYF
>TRBV2
CASMAGAGNEQFF
>TRBV5-1
CASTPGGPSRAFF
>TRBV6-5
CASSVDRGSGELFF
>TRBV11-3
CASSLGRDQPQHF
>TRBV27
CASTVAGGTQPQHF
>TRBV5-5
CASSFNAGLNQETQYF
>TRBV25-1
CASSEFGGLNYGYTF
>TRBV4-1
CASSQVSGREGEKLFF
>TRBV27
CASSFGGASTEAFF
>TRBV5-4
CASSSRTSGGSDTQYF
>TRBV24-1
CATSDFGRGGHEQFF
>TRBV6-6
CASRSGSLNIQYF
>TRBV9
CASSVDGRSGRASETQYF
>TRBV5-1
CASSFGTSGYEQYF
>TRBV20-1
CSASGVVQSSTDTQYF
>TRBV4-1
CASRGGSNEQFF
>TRBV18
CASSSESIQPQHF
>TRBV28
CASSPGPPASGRKNEQFF
>TRBV5-1
CASSPGQEEETQYF
>TRBV2
CASSEGVLAGSRDEQFF
>TRBV20-1
CSARRTDYNEQFF
>TRBV30
CAWSTGTAYEQYF
>TRBV19
CASSTPSGSRNEQFF
>TRBV6-5
CASIDRISSYNSPLHF
>TRBV5-1
CASSQRRDGTYEQYF
>TRBV5-1
CASSLAVGEQYF
>TRBV27
CASSGTSRGAYEQYF
>TRBV3-1
CASSRLGLAENNEQFF
>TRBV6-5
CASTPGQTYEQYF
>TRBV4-2
CASSRGTASNQPQHF
>TRBV5-1
CASSILPLDRWNTEAFF
>TRBV29-1
CSVEEPIETQYF
>TRBV20-1
CSAYPSGTAQYF
>TRBV7-9
CASSLRTSTGELFF
>TRBV18
CASSPPGPPNEQFF
>TRBV11-3
CASSRGSSGRALNEQFF
>TRBV10-3
CAISADRGSTEAFF
>TRBV12-3/TRBV12-4
CASSLSRRDRLVFF
>TRBV12-3/TRBV12-4
CASSRDPPGSYEQYF
>TRBV12-3/TRBV12-4
CASSSRVLPNYGYTF
>TRBV25-1
CASSESLGSNQPQHF
>TRBV20-1
CSARLDGTEAFF
>TRBV6-1
CASKGRGGTGELFF
>TRBV4-3
CASSHPVQGVDIQYF